Sequencing of this T cell receptor (beta chain) was carried out in a study of CD8 T cells in Susac syndrome. Study as a whole: Patients with Susac syndrome were therapy-naive, taking corticosteroids, with some also receiving intravenous immunoglobulin, or taking intravenous immunoglobulin alone at the time their blood was drawn.

Germline CDR1 reads MGHRA; CDR2 reads YSYEKL. The CDR3 totals 13 residues. The V end was cut by 0 bases, the J end by 7 bases, with 7 bases between. Reverse transcription of roughly 0.5 to 1 ug RNA was performed with random hexamers. TCRdb passed the immunoSEQ multiplex PCR reads through MiXCR, listing each CDR3 protein once. The repertoire holds roughly 190,000 distinct CDR3 sequences, with about 95% as singletons. The TCR comes from a human donor with Susac syndrome. The genes are TRBV4-1 and TRBJ2-1; D ambiguous. The sample was CD8+ T cells from PBMCs. The CDR3 loop is CASSQEGRNEQFF. In nucleotides, the CDR3 is TGCGCCAGCAGCCAAGAAGGCAGGAATGAGCAGTTCTTC.